A selection of T cell receptor beta chains follows, all from one sample in a study of blood T cell repertoires in COVID-19. Here immunoSEQ multiplex PCR was the method, and the copy in TCRdb shows in-frame clones only, minus some. The sample records approximately 300,000 clones, around 90% being singletons. Material for sequencing was PBMCs or T cells enriched from blood (not recorded which). Receptors were obtained from a man aged 55-75 years who had recovered from COVID-19. Each CDR3 is given without its conserved first and last residue.

v_gene: TRBV10-3; j_gene: TRBJ1-1; CDR3aa: AISEGGGDRGEAF
v_gene: TRBV3-1/TRBV3-2; j_gene: TRBJ2-7; CDR3aa: ASTQGVDAGVNEQY
v_gene: TRBV15; j_gene: TRBJ2-7; CDR3aa: ATSGPSGVREQY
v_gene: TRBV5-1; j_gene: TRBJ1-4; CDR3aa: ASSGGSRNEKLF
v_gene: TRBV3-1/TRBV3-2; j_gene: TRBJ1-2; CDR3aa: ASSREQGANYGYT
v_gene: TRBV7-3; j_gene: TRBJ2-1; CDR3aa: ASSLIVGVGYNEQF
v_gene: TRBV19; j_gene: TRBJ1-2; CDR3aa: ASRQELVSGYT
v_gene: TRBV15; j_gene: TRBJ2-5; CDR3aa: ATSRTGVETQY
v_gene: TRBV18; j_gene: TRBJ1-6; CDR3aa: ASSPRINSQGGLLSPLH
v_gene: TRBV12-5; j_gene: TRBJ2-3; CDR3aa: ASGFSGTDTQY
v_gene: TRBV20-1; j_gene: TRBJ2-3; CDR3aa: SASSVRGEPDTQY
v_gene: TRBV9; j_gene: TRBJ2-1; CDR3aa: ASSVEAGGINEQF
v_gene: TRBV5-1; j_gene: TRBJ1-1; CDR3aa: ASSSDGQGTEAF
v_gene: TRBV28; j_gene: TRBJ2-1; CDR3aa: ASSYTIPSGNIRQF
v_gene: TRBV6-5; j_gene: TRBJ2-7; CDR3aa: ASRWLAGMEEQY
v_gene: TRBV20-1; j_gene: TRBJ1-4; CDR3aa: SASSAVTTNEKLF
v_gene: TRBV5-1; j_gene: TRBJ2-1; CDR3aa: ASSLAGSGRAQEQF
v_gene: TRBV7-3; j_gene: TRBJ2-5; CDR3aa: ASSQDPGGETQY
v_gene: TRBV19; j_gene: TRBJ1-5; CDR3aa: ASSPRQNQPQH
v_gene: TRBV19; j_gene: TRBJ1-4; CDR3aa: ASSPRRERNEKLF
v_gene: TRBV2; j_gene: TRBJ2-6; CDR3aa: ASSDVGANVLT
v_gene: TRBV2; j_gene: TRBJ1-5; CDR3aa: ASRPGTGTNQPQH
v_gene: TRBV9; j_gene: TRBJ2-2; CDR3aa: ASSPKGRTNTGELF